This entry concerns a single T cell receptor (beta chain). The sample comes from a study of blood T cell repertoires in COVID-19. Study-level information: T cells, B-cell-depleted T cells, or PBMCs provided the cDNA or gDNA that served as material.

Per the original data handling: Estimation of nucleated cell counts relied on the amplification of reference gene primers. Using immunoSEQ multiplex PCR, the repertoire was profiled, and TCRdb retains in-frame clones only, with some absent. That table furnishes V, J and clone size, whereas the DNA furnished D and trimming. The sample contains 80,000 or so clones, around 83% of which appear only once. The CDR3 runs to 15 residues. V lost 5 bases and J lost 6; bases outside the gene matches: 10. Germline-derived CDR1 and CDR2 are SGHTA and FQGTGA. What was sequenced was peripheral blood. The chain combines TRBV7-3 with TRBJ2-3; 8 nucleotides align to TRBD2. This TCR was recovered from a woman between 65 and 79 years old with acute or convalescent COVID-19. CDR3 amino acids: CASSPEGTRGDTQYF. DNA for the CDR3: TGTGCCAGCAGCCCGGAAGGGACTAGGGGGGATACGCAGTATTTT.